This TCR beta chain was obtained from a study of cytotoxic CD8 clonotypes in ibrutinib-treated CLL. About the study: Overall, around 25 responses were partial and 2 complete; following median around 70 months, roughly 15 patients stayed remitted and about twelve progressed. Following a median around 13 months of treatment, with a range of 6 to 36, response samples were taken. Study-level points and caveats: Public clonotypes, an uncommon group, contracted or remained stable on treatment.

On this clone: Its antigen is currently unknown.

The CDR3 runs 15 residues. CDR1 is SGHVS, CDR2 FQNEAQ, per germline. The V gene lost 5 bases and the J gene lost 0 bases, with 11 bases spanning the gap. TCRdb's table, derived via immunoSEQ multiplex PCR, lists solely in-frame clones and lacks some. This sample has 150,000 to 200,000 clones, with approximately 80% found just once. This chain joins TRBV7-8 and TRBJ1-5; D gene ambiguous. Sequencing used PBMCs, obtained after 12 months of ibrutinib treatment. The clonotype originates from a human donor with chronic lymphocytic leukemia. This CDR3 reads CASSLTPYSNQPQHF. CDR3 in DNA: TGTGCCAGCAGCCTCACCCCGTATAGCAATCAGCCCCAGCATTTT.